This T cell receptor beta chain was captured in a study of CD8 T cells in Susac syndrome. General study findings and limits: Individuals included in the TCR sequencing and HLA analysis were acknowledged by the study to be relatively few in number.

The CDR3 length is 15 residues. Germline loops: CDR1 MNHNS, CDR2 SASEGT. Germline trimming cut 8 bases from V and 6 bases from J; bases unmatched to any gene: 9. CD8+ and CD4+ T cells from blood underwent TCR beta sequencing, which was carried out in a high-throughput format. The CD8+ and CD4+ T cells were negatively isolated, with the TEMRA cells enriched by FACS. Reverse transcription of roughly 0.5 to 1 ug RNA was carried out with random hexamers. An immunoSEQ multiplex PCR amplified TCR beta CDR3 over 54 Vbeta and 13 Jbeta. TCRdb re-called the immunoSEQ multiplex PCR reads through MiXCR, storing one row per CDR3 protein. The sample yields 100,000 to 150,000 distinct CDR3 sequences, 90% to 95% seen once. This clonotype has a single count. What it binds is unknown.

Source material: CD4+ T cells from PBMCs. The chain joins TRBV6-1 to TRBJ2-2, with 10 bases lining up with TRBD1. This clonotype originated in a human donor in good health. This CDR3 is CASPRSTGGSGELFF. The CDR3 DNA follows: TGTGCCAGCCCAAGGTCGACAGGGGGCTCCGGGGAGCTGTTTTTT.